The T cell receptor beta chain described here comes from a study of blood T cell repertoires in COVID-19. Across the whole study: Sites across the United States, Italy and Spain contributed samples from acute and convalescent COVID-19. T cells, B-cell-depleted T cells, or PBMCs supplied cDNA or gDNA.

In the study's own analysis: Reference gene primers were amplified, and this amplification served to estimate nucleated cell counts. TCRdb's table, derived via immunoSEQ multiplex PCR, lists solely in-frame clones and lacks some. Clonal size and the V and J genes are those of that table, whereas D and trimming came from the DNA. The table shows approximately 90,000 clones, with about 85% occurring only once. The CDR3 sequence is 12 residues long. From germline, CDR1 is SGHRS and CDR2 YFSETQ. The J segment lost 10 bases and the V segment lost 4 bases, leaving 8 bases of the junction unmatched. The sample taken for sequencing was peripheral blood. This TCR was sampled from a man aged 80 or over with acute or convalescent COVID-19. The V call is TRBV5-1, the J call TRBJ2-7, with 7 bases fitting TRBD1. The chain's CDR3 is CASSVTGARQYF. The DNA of the CDR3 is TGCGCCAGCAGCGTAACAGGGGCCCGACAGTACTTC.